This T cell receptor (beta chain) stems from a study of cytomegalovirus exposure and HLA in healthy donors. Findings and caveats of the study: Later analysis placed DRB1 highest and HLA-C lowest in TCR association rates, which differed by HLA locus.

CDR3 size: 11 residues. CDR1 and CDR2 (germline): SEHNR, FQNEAQ (reference sequence). Trimming removed 4 bases from V and 3 bases from J, with 4 bases in between. Notes on this clone: Antigen: not known.

The study ran its PCR with 60 Vbeta and 13 Jbeta primers. Method: immunoSEQ multiplex PCR; TCRdb's copy keeps in-frame clones and lacks some. The sample's table shows some 83,000 clones. The chain joins TRBV7-9 to TRBJ2-7, with D hard to call. The receptor was isolated from a woman in her twenties or thirties in good health and CMV-seronegative. The sequencing input was PBMCs. The CDR3 reads CASSSVYEQYF. CDR3 nucleotide sequence: TGTGCCAGCAGCTCCGTCTACGAGCAGTACTTC.